This passage covers 21 T cell receptor beta chains from one sample sequenced in a study of T cell responses to AZD1222 COVID-19 vaccine. Sequenced by immunoSEQ multiplex PCR; TCRdb stores in-frame clones only, minus some. The table shows under 150,000 clones, with about nine tenths occurring only once. Sample: peripheral blood, taken on day 0 of AZD1222 vaccination. Receptors originate from an adult in good health.

The rearrangement uses TRBV9 and TRBJ2-2, with 11 nucleotides matching TRBD1. Germline V gives CDR1 SGDLS, CDR2 YYNGEE. The CDR3 is 19 amino acids. J lost 6 bases, V lost 0 bases, and 13 bases had no gene match. The CDR3 region is CASSVAIEGDRGIAGELFF. The CDR3 DNA follows: TGTGCCAGCAGCGTAGCCATCGAGGGGGACAGGGGGATTGCCGGGGAGCTGTTTTTT.

The chain uses TRBV6-5 and TRBJ2-3, with a tentative D call TRBD1 (5 bases). Germline-derived CDR1 and CDR2 are MNHEY and SVGAGI. V was pared by 2 bases and J by 1 base, with 10 bases between. The CDR3 loop spans 15 amino acids. The CDR3 coding sequence is TGTGCCAGCAGTTACAGGGGTGGAGGCACAGATACGCAGTATTTT. This codes for CASSYRGGGTDTQYF.

This sequence joins TRBV6-5 and TRBJ1-6; D ambiguous. Germline assignment: CDR1 MNHEY and CDR2 SVGAGI. This CDR3 is built from 14 residues. Trimming took 4 bases from V and 12 from J, leaving 16 bases between them. CDR3 in amino acids: CASSFSRSQGPLHF. DNA of the CDR3: TGTGCCAGCAGTTTCTCGAGGTCCCAAGGACCCCTCCACTTT.

V usage is TRBV14 and J usage is TRBJ2-7, with 9 bases identical to TRBD2. V dropped 4 bases and J dropped 0; count of bases not matched to a gene: 10. CDR3 size: 17 residues. Germline V lookup: CDR1 SGHDN, CDR2 FVKESK. The CDR3 nucleotides are TGTGCCAGCAGCCGCCGCGAGACTAGCGGACCCTCCTACGAGCAGTACTTC. Translating it yields CASSRRETSGPSYEQYF.

The rearrangement uses TRBV7-2 and TRBJ2-5; tentative D call: TRBD1 (6 bases). The CDR3 covers 12 residues. Germline V lookup: CDR1 SGHTA, CDR2 FQGNSA. V lost 7 bases to trimming and J lost 0 bases, with 6 bases between them. The CDR3 here is CASTGDQETQYF. CDR3 nucleotides: TGTGCCAGCACAGGGGACCAAGAGACCCAGTACTTC.

The chain couples TRBV7-8 to TRBJ2-7; D not resolved. From germline, CDR1 is SGHVS and CDR2 FQNEAQ. V was shortened by 1 base and J by 6 bases, with 10 bases between the two germline ends. The CDR3 is 13 amino acids. The CDR3 DNA follows: TGTGCCAGCAGCTTAGGATACTCACCCGAGCAGTACTTC. This translates into CASSLGYSPEQYF.

The chain uses TRBV6-5 and TRBJ2-1; TRBD2 aligns across 7 bases. The junction had 3 bases not matched to a gene; V was cut back by 2 bases and J by 2 bases. Germline CDR1 reads MNHEY; CDR2 reads SVGAGI. The CDR3 consists of 15 residues. CDR3 in amino acids: CASSYEGRAYNEQFF. CDR3 sequence (DNA): TGTGCCAGCAGTTACGAAGGGAGGGCCTACAATGAGCAGTTCTTC.

This clone showed up just once. This chain connects TRBV28 to TRBJ2-3; D is perhaps TRBD2 (6 bases). Germline lookup yields CDR1 MDHEN and CDR2 SYDVKM. The CDR3 extends over 16 amino acids. V was cut by 2 bases and J by 4 bases, with 16 bases left in between. Here the CDR3 reads CASSLNPGAGPDTQYF. CDR3 sequence (DNA): TGTGCCAGCAGTTTAAATCCGGGAGCGGGTCCAGATACGCAGTATTTT.

The chain links TRBV6-2 or TRBV6-3 to TRBJ2-5; D perhaps matches TRBD2 (7 bases). Deletions cut 2 bases from V and 7 bases from J, with 11 bases between. CDR3 length: 13 amino acids. Germline loops: CDR1 MNHEY, CDR2 SVGEGT. CDR3 in DNA: TGTGCCAGCAGTTACGGCCGGGGGGCGACCCAGTACTTC. Translating it yields CASSYGRGATQYF.

The chain links TRBV4-1 to TRBJ1-2; tentatively, D is TRBD1 (5 bases). This CDR3 has 15 amino acids. The V end was cut by 4 bases, the J end by 0 bases, with 12 bases between. Germline V gives CDR1 MGHRA, CDR2 YSYEKL. The CDR3 DNA follows: TGCGCCAGCAGCCCCCTAGGGGCCGCTAACTATGGCTACACCTTC. Translation gives CASSPLGAANYGYTF.

The chain recombines TRBV11-2 with TRBJ2-7; 9 bases match TRBD1. Germline CDR1 SGHAT, CDR2 FQNNGV. The CDR3 is 13 residues long. J gave up 5 bases and V 1 base, and 0 bases lay outside the gene matches. In DNA, the CDR3 is TGTGCCAGCAGCTTAGGGACAGGGGACGAGCAGTACTTC. This encodes CASSLGTGDEQYF.

The chain is built from TRBV6-5 and TRBJ2-1, with TRBD1 identical over 9 bases. This CDR3 contains 13 residues. The germline V gene encodes CDR1 MNHEY and CDR2 SVGAGI. The CDR3 DNA follows: TGTGCGACCGGGACAGGGAATTACAATGAGCAGTTCTTC. Its protein product is CATGTGNYNEQFF.

The V gene is TRBV6-5, the J gene TRBJ1-1; possibly TRBD1 for D (6 bases). The germline V gene encodes CDR1 MNHEY and CDR2 SVGAGI. CDR3 size: 14 residues. Trimming left V 9 bases short and J 1 base short, with 15 bases between. CDR3 sequence: CARRYMDRNTEAFF. CDR3 DNA: TGTGCCAGAAGATATATGGACAGGAACACTGAAGCTTTCTTT.

This chain links TRBV25-1 with TRBJ2-5; D tentatively fits TRBD1 or TRBD2 (6 bases each). V was trimmed by 3 bases and J by 1 base, leaving 12 bases between them. The germline V gene has CDR1 MGHDK and CDR2 SYGVNS. This CDR3 has 15 amino acids. CDR3 coding DNA: TGTGCCAGCAGTGACCGCCGGGGGCCCCAAGAGACCCAGTACTTC. It translates to CASSDRRGPQETQYF.

The chain combines TRBV6-1 with TRBJ1-1; D unclear. V lost 2 bases and J 12 bases, leaving 13 bases between the germline ends. The germline V gene has CDR1 MNHNS and CDR2 SASEGT. The CDR3 extends over 12 amino acids. This CDR3 reads CASSESTGPPFF. The DNA of the CDR3 is TGTGCCAGCAGTGAATCCACGGGTCCACCTTTCTTT.

The rearrangement joins TRBV30 to TRBJ1-3; D unclear. Germline V CDR1 and CDR2: GTSNPN, SVGIG (reference sequence). Trimming took 2 bases from V and 0 from J, leaving 5 bases between them. The CDR3 length is 13 residues. The DNA of the CDR3 is TGTGCCTGGAGTTTGGTCTCTGGAAACACCATATATTTT. Translating it yields CAWSLVSGNTIYF.

This clone was found a few times. Written as DNA, the CDR3 is TGTGCCACCAGTGTGGAAAATACCTACGAGCAGTACTTC. Translation: CATSVENTYEQYF. The chain is built from TRBV24-1 and TRBJ2-7; D gene unclear. The V gene lost 5 bases and the J gene lost 2 bases, with 9 bases spanning the gap. The CDR3 loop spans 13 amino acids. CDR1 and CDR2 (germline): KGHDR, SFDVKD.

J is TRBJ1-5 and V is TRBV28; D possibly corresponds to TRBD1 (5 bases). This CDR3 spans 13 amino acids. V lost 3 bases to trimming and J lost 6 bases, with 9 bases between them. In germline, CDR1 is MDHEN, CDR2 SYDVKM. For the CDR3, the DNA is TGTGCCAGCAGTTTCGGGGGACGTCAGCCCCAGCATTTT. Protein: CASSFGGRQPQHF.

V usage is TRBV15 and J usage is TRBJ1-2, with 10 bases fitting TRBD1. Trimming at V came to 5 bases and at J to 8 bases, leaving 8 bases not matched to a gene. Germline CDR1 is LNHNV and CDR2 is YYDKDF (reference sequence). CDR3 length equals 14 residues. CDR3: CATSGWDRGDGYTF. CDR3 nucleotides: TGTGCCACCAGCGGCTGGGACAGGGGTGACGGCTACACCTTC. Together with reference TRBV15 and TRBJ1-2, the CDR3 gives the full variable domain: DAMVIQNPRYQVTQFGKPVTLSCSQTLNHNVMYWYQQKSSQAPKLLFHYYDKDFNNEADTPDNFQSRRPNTSFCFLDIRSPGLGDTAMYLCATSGWDRGDGYTFGSGTRLTVV.

This clone was counted a single time. The chain joins TRBV29-1 to TRBJ2-5; D remains ambiguous. Germline values: CDR1 SQVTM, CDR2 ANQGSEA. Trimming pared 7 bases from V and 2 bases from J, leaving 14 bases between. The CDR3 spans 13 residues. The CDR3 loop is CSALGPGQETQYF. The CDR3 DNA is TGCAGCGCCTTAGGTCCAGGACAAGAGACCCAGTACTTC.

The genes are TRBV19 and TRBJ2-1; the D gene is possibly TRBD1 (5 bases). The germline CDR1 and CDR2 sequences are LNHDA and SQIVND (reference sequence). Trimming removed 5 bases from V and 8 bases from J, with 13 bases in between. This CDR3 spans 13 amino acids. CDR3 DNA: TGTGCCAGTAGTTTCCTCTGGGGCCATGAGCAGTTCTTC. Translating it yields CASSFLWGHEQFF.